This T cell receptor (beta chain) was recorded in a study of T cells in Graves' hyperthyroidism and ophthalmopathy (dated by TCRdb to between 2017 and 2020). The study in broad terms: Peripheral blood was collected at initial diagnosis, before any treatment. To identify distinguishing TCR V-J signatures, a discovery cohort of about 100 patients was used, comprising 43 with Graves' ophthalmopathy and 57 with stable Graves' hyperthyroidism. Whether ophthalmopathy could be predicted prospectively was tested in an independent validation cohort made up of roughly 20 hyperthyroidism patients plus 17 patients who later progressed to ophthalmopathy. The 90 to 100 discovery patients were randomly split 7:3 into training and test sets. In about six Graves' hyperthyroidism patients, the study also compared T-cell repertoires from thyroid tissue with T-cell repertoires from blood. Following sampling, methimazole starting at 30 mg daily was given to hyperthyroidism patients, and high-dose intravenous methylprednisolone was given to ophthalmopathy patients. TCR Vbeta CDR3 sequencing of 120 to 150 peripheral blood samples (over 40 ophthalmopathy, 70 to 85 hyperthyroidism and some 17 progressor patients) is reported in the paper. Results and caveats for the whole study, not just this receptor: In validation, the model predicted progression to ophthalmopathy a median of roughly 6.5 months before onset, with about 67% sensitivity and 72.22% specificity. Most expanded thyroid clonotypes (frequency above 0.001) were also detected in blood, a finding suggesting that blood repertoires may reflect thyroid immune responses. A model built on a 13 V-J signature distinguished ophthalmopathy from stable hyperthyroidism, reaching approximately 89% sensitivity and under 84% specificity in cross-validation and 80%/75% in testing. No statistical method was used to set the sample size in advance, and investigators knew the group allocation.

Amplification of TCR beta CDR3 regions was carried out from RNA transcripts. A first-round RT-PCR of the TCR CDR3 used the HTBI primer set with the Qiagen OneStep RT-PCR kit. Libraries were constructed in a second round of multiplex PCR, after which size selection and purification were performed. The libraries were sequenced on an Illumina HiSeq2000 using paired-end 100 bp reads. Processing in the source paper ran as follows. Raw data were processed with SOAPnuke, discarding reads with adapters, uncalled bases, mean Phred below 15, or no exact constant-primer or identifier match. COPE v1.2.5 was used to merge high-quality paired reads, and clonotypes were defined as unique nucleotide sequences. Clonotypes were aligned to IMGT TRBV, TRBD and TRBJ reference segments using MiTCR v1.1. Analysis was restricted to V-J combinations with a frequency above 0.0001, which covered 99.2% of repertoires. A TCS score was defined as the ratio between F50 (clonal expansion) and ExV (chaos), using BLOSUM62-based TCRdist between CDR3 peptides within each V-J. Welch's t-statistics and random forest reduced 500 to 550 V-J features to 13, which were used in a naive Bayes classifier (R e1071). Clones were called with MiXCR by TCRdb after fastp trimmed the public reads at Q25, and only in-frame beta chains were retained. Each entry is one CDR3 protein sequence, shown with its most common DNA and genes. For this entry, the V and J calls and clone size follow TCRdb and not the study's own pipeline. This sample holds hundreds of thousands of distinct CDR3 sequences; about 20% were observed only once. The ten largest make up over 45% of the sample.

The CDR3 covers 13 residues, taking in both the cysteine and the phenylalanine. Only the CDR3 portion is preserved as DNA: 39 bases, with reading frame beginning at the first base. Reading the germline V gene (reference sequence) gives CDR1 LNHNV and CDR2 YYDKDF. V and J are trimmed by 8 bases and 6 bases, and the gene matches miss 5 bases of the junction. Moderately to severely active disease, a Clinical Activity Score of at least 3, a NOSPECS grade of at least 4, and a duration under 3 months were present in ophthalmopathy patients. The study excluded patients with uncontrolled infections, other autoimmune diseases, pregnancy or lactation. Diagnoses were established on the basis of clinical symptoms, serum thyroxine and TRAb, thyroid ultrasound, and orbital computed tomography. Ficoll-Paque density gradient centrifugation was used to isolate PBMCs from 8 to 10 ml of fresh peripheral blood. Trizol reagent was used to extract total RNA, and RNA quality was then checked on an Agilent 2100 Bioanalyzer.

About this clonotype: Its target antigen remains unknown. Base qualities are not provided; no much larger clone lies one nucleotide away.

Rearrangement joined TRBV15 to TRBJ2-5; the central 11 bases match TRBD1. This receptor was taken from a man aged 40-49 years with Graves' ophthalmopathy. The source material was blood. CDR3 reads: CATSGQGAKTQYF. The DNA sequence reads TGTGCCACCTCCGGACAGGGGGCTAAGACCCAGTACTTC.